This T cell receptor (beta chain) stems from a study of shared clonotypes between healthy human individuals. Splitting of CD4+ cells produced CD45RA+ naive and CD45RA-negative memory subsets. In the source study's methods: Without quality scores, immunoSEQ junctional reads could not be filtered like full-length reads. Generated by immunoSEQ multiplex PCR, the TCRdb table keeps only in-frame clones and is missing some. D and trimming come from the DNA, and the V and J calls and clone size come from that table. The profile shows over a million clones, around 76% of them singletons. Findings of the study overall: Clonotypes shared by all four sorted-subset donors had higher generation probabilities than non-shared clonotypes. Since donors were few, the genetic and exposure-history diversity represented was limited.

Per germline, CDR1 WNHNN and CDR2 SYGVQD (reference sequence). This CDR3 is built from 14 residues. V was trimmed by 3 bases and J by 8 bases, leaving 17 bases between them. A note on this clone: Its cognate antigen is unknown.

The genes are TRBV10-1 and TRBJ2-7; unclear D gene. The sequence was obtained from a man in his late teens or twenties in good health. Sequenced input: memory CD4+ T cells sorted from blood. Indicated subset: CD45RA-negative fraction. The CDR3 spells CASSDLSADTKQYF. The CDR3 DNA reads TGCGCCAGCAGTGATTTGTCGGCCGATACAAAGCAGTACTTC.